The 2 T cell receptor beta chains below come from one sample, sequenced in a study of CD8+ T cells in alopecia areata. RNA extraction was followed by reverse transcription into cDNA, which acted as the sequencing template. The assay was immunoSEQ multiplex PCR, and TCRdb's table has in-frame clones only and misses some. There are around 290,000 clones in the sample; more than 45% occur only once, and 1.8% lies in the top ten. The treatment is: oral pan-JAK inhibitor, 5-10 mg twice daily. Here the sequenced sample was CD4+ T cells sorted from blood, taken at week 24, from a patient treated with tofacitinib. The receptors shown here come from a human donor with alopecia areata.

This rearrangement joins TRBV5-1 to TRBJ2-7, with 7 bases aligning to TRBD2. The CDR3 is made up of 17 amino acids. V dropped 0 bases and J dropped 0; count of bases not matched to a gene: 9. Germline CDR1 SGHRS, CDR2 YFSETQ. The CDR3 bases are TGCGCCAGCAGCTTGGGGACTAGTAGTTTCAGCTCCTACGAGCAGTACTTC. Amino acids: CASSLGTSSFSSYEQYF.

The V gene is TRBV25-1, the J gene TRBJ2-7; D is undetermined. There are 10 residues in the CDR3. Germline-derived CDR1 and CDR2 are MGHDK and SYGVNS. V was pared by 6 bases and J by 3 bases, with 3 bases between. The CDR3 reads CASSLYEQYF. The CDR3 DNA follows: TGTGCCAGCAGCCTCTACGAGCAGTACTTC.